This is a list of T cell receptor beta chains from one sample in a study of T-cell reconstitution after alpha-beta-depleted transplantation in children. TCRdb used MiXCR to reprocess the PCR reads, holding one entry per CDR3 protein. This table holds under 450,000 distinct CDR3 sequences, about 17% found once. The source was PBMCs, mostly from graft donor cells, collected 360 days after TCRalphabeta/CD19-depleted stem cell transplant. The receptors stem from a boy less than two years old who had a stem cell transplant for Wiskott-Aldrich syndrome, so the T cells may come from the graft donor. Both conserved end residues are part of each CDR3. The D gene is left open where the match is weak. Rows may omit the clone size; those that give it use once, few, many or a size class.

clone size	V gene	J gene	D gene	CDR3 DNA	CDR3 protein
NA	TRBV19	TRBJ2-4	NA	TGTGCCAGTAGTATGGGACCGATAGCCAAAAACATTCAGTACTTC	CASSMGPIAKNIQYF
NA	TRBV5-5	TRBJ2-7	NA	TGTGCCAGCAGCTTGGCGAGGGAACTCTACGAGCAGTACTTC	CASSLARELYEQYF
NA	TRBV7-2	TRBJ2-1	NA	TGTGCCAGCAGCTTCGACAGAGAAGGGCCGTTCTTC	CASSFDREGPFF
few	TRBV6-1	TRBJ1-6	NA	TGTGCCAGCAGCAGGACGGGCGATGGGCATTCACCCCTCCACTTT	CASSRTGDGHSPLHF
NA	TRBV24-1	TRBJ1-5	TRBD1	TGTGCCACCAGTGATTCGGGACAGGGAGGCAATCAGCCCCAGCATTTT	CATSDSGQGGNQPQHF
few	TRBV7-2	TRBJ2-3	TRBD1	TGTGCCAGCAGACAGACAGGGACAGATACGCAGTATTTT	CASRQTGTDTQYF
many	TRBV29-1	TRBJ2-1	TRBD2	TGCAGCGTTGAAGGCGTAGCGGGGGGATACAATGAGCAGTTCTTC	CSVEGVAGGYNEQFF
many	TRBV24-1	TRBJ2-2	TRBD2	TGTGCCACCAGTGATCGGGGACTAGCGGGAGAGGGAGCGAGGACCGGGGAGCTGTTTTTT	CATSDRGLAGEGARTGELFF
few	TRBV7-2	TRBJ2-3	TRBD1	TGTGCCAGCAGCCATCGAGGGACAGGGGGGACAGATACGCAGTATTTT	CASSHRGTGGTDTQYF
NA	TRBV5-1	TRBJ2-1	TRBD2	TGCGCCAGCAGCTTACACTCTAGCGGGCTCTACAATGAGCAGTTCTTC	CASSLHSSGLYNEQFF
NA	TRBV7-7	TRBJ2-1	TRBD1	TGTGCCAGCAGCCTGAGACAGGGCCATGAGCAGTTCTTC	CASSLRQGHEQFF
many	TRBV12-3/TRBV12-4	TRBJ2-1	TRBD1	TGTGCCAGCAGTTTAGCAGGGGGCGGTGAGCAGTTCTTC	CASSLAGGGEQFF
NA	TRBV12-5	TRBJ2-1	NA	TGTGCTAGTGGTTTGACGGCGAACGATGAGCAGTTCTTC	CASGLTANDEQFF
few	TRBV24-1	TRBJ2-2	TRBD2	TGTGCCACCAGTGGAAGGACTAGCCAAGACACCGGGGAGCTGTTTTTT	CATSGRTSQDTGELFF
NA	TRBV6-1	TRBJ2-5	TRBD1	TGTGCCAGCAGTCCACCGGGACAGTCCCAAGAGACCCAGTACTTC	CASSPPGQSQETQYF
few	TRBV10-3	TRBJ2-1	TRBD2	TGTGCCATCAGCCCCGGGACTAGACCCTACAATGAGCAGTTCTTC	CAISPGTRPYNEQFF
NA	TRBV5-1	TRBJ2-6	NA	TGCGCCAGCAGCTTAGGTGGAGGGGGTTTCGCCGGGGCCAACGTCCTGACTTTC	CASSLGGGGFAGANVLTF
NA	TRBV5-6	TRBJ1-6	TRBD1	TGTGCCAGCAGCTGGGGACAGCCCTTTTCACCCCTCCACTTT	CASSWGQPFSPLHF
NA	TRBV5-6	TRBJ2-1	NA	TGTGCCAGCAGCTTGGGAGGGGGGGCCTACAATGAGCAGTTCTTC	CASSLGGGAYNEQFF
few	TRBV10-3	TRBJ2-1	NA	TGTGCCATCAGTGAATGGACTAACAATGAGCAGTTCTTC	CAISEWTNNEQFF
few	TRBV4-3	TRBJ2-3	NA	TGCGCCAGCAGCCAAGGCACGGGAGTCGGGACAGATACGCAGTATTTT	CASSQGTGVGTDTQYF
few	TRBV7-9	TRBJ2-2	NA	TGTGCCAGCAGCTTATATTCGGCGAACACCGGGGAGCTGTTTTTT	CASSLYSANTGELFF
NA	TRBV15	TRBJ2-3	TRBD2	TGTGCCACCGAGCGGGATCTATTCAGTAGCACAGATACGCAGTATTTT	CATERDLFSSTDTQYF